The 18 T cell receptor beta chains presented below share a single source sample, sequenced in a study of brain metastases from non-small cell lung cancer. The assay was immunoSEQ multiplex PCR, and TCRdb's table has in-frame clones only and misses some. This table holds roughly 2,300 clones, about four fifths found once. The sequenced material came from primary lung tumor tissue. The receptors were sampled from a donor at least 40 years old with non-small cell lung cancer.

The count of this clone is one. CDR3 in DNA: TGTGCCAGCAGCCCCGGGACAGATGGAAACACCATATATTTT. This gives the protein CASSPGTDGNTIYF. The rearrangement links TRBV7-2 to TRBJ1-3, with TRBD1 matching 7 bases. Germline V CDR1 and CDR2: SGHTA, FQGNSA. This CDR3 is 14 amino acids long. J was trimmed by 3 bases and V by 5 bases; bases with no gene match: 4.

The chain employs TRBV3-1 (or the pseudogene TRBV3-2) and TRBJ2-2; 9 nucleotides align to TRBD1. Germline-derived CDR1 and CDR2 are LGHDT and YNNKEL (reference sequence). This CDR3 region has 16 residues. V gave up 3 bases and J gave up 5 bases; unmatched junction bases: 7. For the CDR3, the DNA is TGTGCCAGCAGCCAGGGAGAGACAGGGGGAACCGGGGAGCTGTTTTTT. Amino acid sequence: CASSQGETGGTGELFF.

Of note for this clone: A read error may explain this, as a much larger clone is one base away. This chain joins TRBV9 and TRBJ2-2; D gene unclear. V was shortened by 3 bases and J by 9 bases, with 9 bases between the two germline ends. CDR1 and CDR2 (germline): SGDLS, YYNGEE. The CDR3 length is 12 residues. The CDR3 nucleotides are TGTGCCAGCAGCGCCCGTTCCAGGGAGCTGTTTTTT. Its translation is CASSARSRELFF. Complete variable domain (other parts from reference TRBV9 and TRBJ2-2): DSGVTQTPKHLITATGQRVTLRCSPRSGDLSVYWYQQSLDQGLQFLIQYYNGEERAKGNILERFSAQQFPDLHSELNLSSLELGDSALYFCASSARSRELFFGEGSRLTVL.

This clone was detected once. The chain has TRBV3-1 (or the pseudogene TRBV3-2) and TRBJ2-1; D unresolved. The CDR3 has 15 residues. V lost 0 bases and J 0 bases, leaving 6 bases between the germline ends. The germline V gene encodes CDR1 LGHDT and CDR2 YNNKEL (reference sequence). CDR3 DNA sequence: TGTGCCAGCAGCCAAGAAGGTCGCTCCTACAATGAGCAGTTCTTC. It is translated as CASSQEGRSYNEQFF.

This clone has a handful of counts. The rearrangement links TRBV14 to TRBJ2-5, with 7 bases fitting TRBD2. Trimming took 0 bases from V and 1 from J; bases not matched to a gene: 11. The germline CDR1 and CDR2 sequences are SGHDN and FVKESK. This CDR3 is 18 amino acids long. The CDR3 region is CASSQEMGRGPSQETQYF. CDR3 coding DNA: TGTGCCAGCAGCCAAGAAATGGGGAGGGGACCGTCCCAAGAGACCCAGTACTTC.

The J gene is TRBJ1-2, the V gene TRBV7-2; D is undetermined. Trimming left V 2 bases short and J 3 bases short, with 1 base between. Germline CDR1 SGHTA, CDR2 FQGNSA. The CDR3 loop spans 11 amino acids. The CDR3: CASSLYYGYTF. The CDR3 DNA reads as TGTGCCAGCAGCTTATACTATGGCTACACCTTC.

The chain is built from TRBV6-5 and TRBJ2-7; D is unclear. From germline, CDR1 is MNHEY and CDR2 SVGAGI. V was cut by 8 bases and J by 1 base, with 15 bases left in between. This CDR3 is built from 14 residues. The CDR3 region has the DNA TGTGCCAGCGGAATCCAGGACGCTTCCTACGAGCAGTACTTC. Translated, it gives CASGIQDASYEQYF.

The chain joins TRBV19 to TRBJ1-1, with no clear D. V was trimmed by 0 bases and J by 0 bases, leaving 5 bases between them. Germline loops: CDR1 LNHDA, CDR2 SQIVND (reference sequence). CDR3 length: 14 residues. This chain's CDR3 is CASSIDGVNTEAFF. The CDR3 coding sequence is TGTGCCAGTAGTATAGATGGAGTGAACACTGAAGCTTTCTTT.

The CDR3 is CASSLDSNTEAFF. The CDR3 coding sequence is TGTGCCAGCAGCCTGGACAGTAACACTGAAGCTTTCTTT. This chain joins TRBV5-6 and TRBJ1-1; the D gene is possibly TRBD1 (6 bases). V was shortened by 4 bases and J by 2 bases, with 9 bases between the two germline ends. Germline CDR1 and CDR2: SGHDT and YYEEEE. The CDR3 is 13 amino acids.

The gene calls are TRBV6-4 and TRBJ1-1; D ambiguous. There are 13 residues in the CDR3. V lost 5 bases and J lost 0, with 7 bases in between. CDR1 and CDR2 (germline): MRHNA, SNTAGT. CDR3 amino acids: CASSRRVNTEAFF. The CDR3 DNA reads TGTGCCAGCAGTCGAAGGGTGAACACTGAAGCTTTCTTT.

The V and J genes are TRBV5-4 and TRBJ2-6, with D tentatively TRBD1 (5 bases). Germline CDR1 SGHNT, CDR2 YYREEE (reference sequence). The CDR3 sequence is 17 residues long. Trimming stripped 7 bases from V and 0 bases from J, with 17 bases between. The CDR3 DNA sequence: TGTGCCAGCCAGCTAGGGGAAGGGGACTCTGGGGCCAACGTCCTGACTTTC. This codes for CASQLGEGDSGANVLTF.

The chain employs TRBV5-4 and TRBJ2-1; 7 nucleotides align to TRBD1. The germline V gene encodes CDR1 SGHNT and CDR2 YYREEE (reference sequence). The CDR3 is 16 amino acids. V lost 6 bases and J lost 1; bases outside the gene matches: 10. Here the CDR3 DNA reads TGTGCCAGCACCCTCCGAGGGGGCCTTTCCTACAATGAGCAGTTCTTC. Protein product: CASTLRGGLSYNEQFF. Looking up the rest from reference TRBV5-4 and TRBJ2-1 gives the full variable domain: ETGVTQSPTHLIKTRGQQVTLRCSSQSGHNTVSWYQQALGQGPQFIFQYYREEENGRGNFPPRFSGLQFPNYSSELNVNALELDDSALYLCASTLRGGLSYNEQFFGPGTRLTVL.

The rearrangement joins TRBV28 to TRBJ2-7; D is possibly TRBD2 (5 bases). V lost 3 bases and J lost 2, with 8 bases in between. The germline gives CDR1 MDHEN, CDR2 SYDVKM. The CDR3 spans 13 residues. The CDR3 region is CASSLPGTYEQYF. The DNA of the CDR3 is TGTGCCAGCAGTTTGCCGGGGACCTACGAGCAGTACTTC.

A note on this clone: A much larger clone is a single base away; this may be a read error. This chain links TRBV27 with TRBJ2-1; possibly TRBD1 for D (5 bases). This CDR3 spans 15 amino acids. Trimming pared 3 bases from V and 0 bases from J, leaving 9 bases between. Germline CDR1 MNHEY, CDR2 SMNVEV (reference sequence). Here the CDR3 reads CASSLDNSSYNEQFF. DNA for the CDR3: TGTGCCAGCAGTTTGGACAACTCCTCCTACAATGAGCAGTTCTTC.

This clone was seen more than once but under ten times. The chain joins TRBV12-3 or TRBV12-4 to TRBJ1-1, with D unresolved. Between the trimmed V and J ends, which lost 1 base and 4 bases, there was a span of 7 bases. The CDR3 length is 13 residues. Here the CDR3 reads CASSLERITEAFF. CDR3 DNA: TGTGCCAGCAGTTTAGAGAGGATCACTGAAGCTTTCTTT.

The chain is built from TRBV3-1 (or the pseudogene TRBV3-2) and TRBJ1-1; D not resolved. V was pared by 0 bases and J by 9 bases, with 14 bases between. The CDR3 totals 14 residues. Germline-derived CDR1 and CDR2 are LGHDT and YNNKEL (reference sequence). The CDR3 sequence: CASSQEGFRPKAFF. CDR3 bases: TGTGCCAGCAGCCAAGAAGGGTTTAGGCCGAAAGCTTTCTTT.

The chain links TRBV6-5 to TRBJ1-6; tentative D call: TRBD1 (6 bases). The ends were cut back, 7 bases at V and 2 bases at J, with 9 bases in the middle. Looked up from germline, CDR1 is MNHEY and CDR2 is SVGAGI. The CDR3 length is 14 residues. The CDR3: CASKGGAYNSPLHF. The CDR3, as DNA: TGTGCCAGCAAGGGGGGCGCCTATAATTCACCCCTCCACTTT.

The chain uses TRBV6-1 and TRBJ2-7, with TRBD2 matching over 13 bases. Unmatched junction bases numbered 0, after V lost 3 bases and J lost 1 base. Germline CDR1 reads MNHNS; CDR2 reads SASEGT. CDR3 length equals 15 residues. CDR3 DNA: TGTGCCAGCAGTGAGACTAGCGGGGGGTCCTACGAGCAGTACTTC. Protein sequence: CASSETSGGSYEQYF.